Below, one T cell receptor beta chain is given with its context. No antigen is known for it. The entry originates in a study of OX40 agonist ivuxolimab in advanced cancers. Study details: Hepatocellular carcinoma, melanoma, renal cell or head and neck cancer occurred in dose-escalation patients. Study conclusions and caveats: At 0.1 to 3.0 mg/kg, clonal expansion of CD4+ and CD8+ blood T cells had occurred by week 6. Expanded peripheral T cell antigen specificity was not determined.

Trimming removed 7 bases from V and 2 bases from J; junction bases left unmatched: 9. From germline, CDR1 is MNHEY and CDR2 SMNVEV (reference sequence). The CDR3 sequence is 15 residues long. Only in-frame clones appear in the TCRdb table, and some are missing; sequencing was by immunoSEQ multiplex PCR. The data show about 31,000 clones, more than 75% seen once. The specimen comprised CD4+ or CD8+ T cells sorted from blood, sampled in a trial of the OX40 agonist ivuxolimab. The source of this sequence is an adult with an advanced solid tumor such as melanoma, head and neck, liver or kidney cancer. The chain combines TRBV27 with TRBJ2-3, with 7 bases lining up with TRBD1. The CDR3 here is CASNYNRGPTDTQYF. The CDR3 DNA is TGTGCCAGCAATTATAACAGGGGACCCACAGATACGCAGTATTTT.